These T cell receptor beta chains were read from a single sample in a study of blood T cell repertoires in COVID-19. Generated by immunoSEQ multiplex PCR, the TCRdb table keeps only in-frame clones and is missing some. The repertoire holds 85,000 to 120,000 clones, with more than 85% as singletons. Material for sequencing was peripheral blood. The receptors originated from a man aged 18 to 29 with acute or convalescent COVID-19. CDR3s include the opening cysteine and the closing phenylalanine or tryptophan. The D gene is left open where the match is weak. A clone size is listed for some rows: how often the clone was seen (once, few, many), or a class if it is expanded.

clone_size j_call v_call d_call cdr3_aa cdr3_nt
. TRBJ1-1 TRBV6-5 . CASSKQLTEAFF TGTGCCAGCAGTAAACAGCTCACTGAAGCTTTCTTT
. TRBJ2-7 TRBV6-1 . CASSEPRDISYEQYF TGTGCCAGCAGTGAACCCCGGGACATCTCCTACGAGCAGTACTTC
. TRBJ2-2 TRBV5-6 TRBD1 CASSQYDRGTGELFF TGTGCCAGCAGCCAATACGACAGGGGCACCGGGGAGCTGTTTTTT
. TRBJ1-2 TRBV6-6 . CASSNRVTANYGYTF TGTGCCAGCAGTAACAGGGTGACTGCTAACTATGGCTACACCTTC
. TRBJ1-3 TRBV19 . CASSKVGHRSSGNTIYF TGTGCCAGTAGTAAAGTGGGACACCGAAGCTCTGGAAACACCATATATTTT
. TRBJ1-1 TRBV3-1/TRBV3-2 . CASTSQGVRSEAFF TGTGCCAGCACGTCACAGGGAGTTCGTTCTGAAGCTTTCTTT
. TRBJ1-3 TRBV24-1 TRBD1 CATSDTGQGSGNTIYF TGTGCCACCAGTGATACGGGACAGGGGTCTGGAAACACCATATATTTT
. TRBJ1-2 TRBV6-5 . CASSQSGGGGYTF TGTGCCAGCAGTCAAAGCGGGGGCGGGGGCTACACCTTC
. TRBJ1-4 TRBV19 TRBD1 CASSVRQGQALLATNEKLFF TGTGCCAGTAGTGTACGACAGGGGCAGGCTCTTCTTGCAACTAATGAAAAACTGTTTTTT
. TRBJ2-2 TRBV5-1 TRBD2 CASSYLAGGRAGELFF TGCGCCAGCAGCTACCTAGCGGGGGGTCGCGCCGGGGAGCTGTTTTTT
. TRBJ1-1 TRBV19 . CASSRGWSTEAFF TGTGCCAGTAGCAGGGGATGGAGCACTGAAGCTTTCTTT
once TRBJ2-3 TRBV5-1 TRBD1 CASNPFGQVWADTQYF TGCGCCAGCAACCCCTTTGGACAGGTCTGGGCAGATACGCAGTATTTT
. TRBJ2-1 TRBV6-5 TRBD2 CASSPPGGNNEQFF TGTGCCAGCAGTCCCCCGGGGGGGAACAATGAGCAGTTCTTC
. TRBJ1-2 TRBV6-5 TRBD1 CASSSLRTGYGYTF TGTGCCAGCAGTTCTCTCAGGACAGGATATGGCTACACCTTC
. TRBJ2-7 TRBV10-3 . CANWKVRGTLYEQYF TGTGCCAACTGGAAGGTTAGGGGTACCCTCTACGAGCAGTACTTC